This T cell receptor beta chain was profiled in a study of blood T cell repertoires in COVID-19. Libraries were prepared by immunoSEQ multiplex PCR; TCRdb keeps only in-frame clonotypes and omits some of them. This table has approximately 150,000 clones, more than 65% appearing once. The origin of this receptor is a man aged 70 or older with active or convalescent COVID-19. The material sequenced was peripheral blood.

The CDR3: CASSEGRGHRQPQHF. In DNA form, the CDR3 reads TGTGCCAGCAGTGAAGGGAGGGGGCATCGTCAGCCCCAGCATTTT. The J gene is TRBJ1-5, the V gene TRBV2, with 7 positions matching TRBD1. This CDR3 spans 15 amino acids. V lost 1 base, J lost 6 bases, and 6 bases stayed unmatched. CDR1 and CDR2 from the germline V gene are SNHLY and FYNNEI.